This TCR beta chain is from a study of beta chain features in type 1 diabetes. Study-wide background: Across all samples, about 110,000,000 sorted cells were examined.

Remarks on this clone: Antigen specificity is unknown.

Germline lookup yields CDR1 SGDLS and CDR2 YYNGEE. The CDR3 has 14 amino acids. V lost 2 bases to trimming and J lost 5 bases, with 13 bases between them. Study results and limitations: Sampled from patients, naive, central memory and Treg TCRB repertoires appeared more similar than those sampled from healthy donors.

Sequenced material consisted of expressed TCRB transcripts (all of the isolated RNA was reverse transcribed). Here immunoSEQ multiplex PCR was the method, and the copy in TCRdb shows in-frame clones only, minus some. The table has 400,000 to 600,000 clones, roughly 30% seen once. This sequence was found in a young man in good health. Material: naive CD4+ T cells from blood. The chain is built from TRBV9 and TRBJ1-2, with D perhaps matching TRBD1 (5 bases). For the CDR3, the DNA is TGTGCCAGCAGCGTGGGCAGGGTGGAATATGGCTACACCTTC. This gives the protein CASSVGRVEYGYTF.